Listed below are T cell receptor beta chains from one sample, sequenced in a study of blood T cell repertoires in COVID-19. Measured with immunoSEQ multiplex PCR; TCRdb has only the in-frame clones, and not every one. The data show 150,000 to 200,000 clones, more than 75% seen once. The specimen sequenced was PBMCs or T cells enriched from blood (not recorded which). The receptors were sampled from a woman between 50 and 59 years old with acute COVID-19. Both conserved end residues are part of each CDR3. D genes are given only for firm matches. A row's size may be missing; if present it is once, few, many or a size class.

v_call	j_call	d_call	clone_size	cdr3_nt	cdr3_aa
TRBV7-9	TRBJ1-4	TRBD1	NA	TGTGCCAGCAGCTCGAGGGGGCCTCTAAAAAAACTGTTTTTT	CASSSRGPLKKLFF
TRBV19	TRBJ2-6	NA	NA	TGTGCCAGTAGTACGGGGGTCTCTGGGGCCAACGTCCTGACTTTC	CASSTGVSGANVLTF
TRBV24-1	TRBJ1-2	NA	NA	TGTGCCACCAGTGATGGGGGGGGAAGGAACTATGGCTACACCTTC	CATSDGGGRNYGYTF
TRBV12-3/TRBV12-4	TRBJ2-1	NA	NA	TGTGCCAGCAGTTCTAGGGCTAGCCTGTTCTTC	CASSSRASLFF
TRBV28	TRBJ1-1	NA	few	TGTGCCAGCAGTTTAAGCGCCCGTGAAGCTTTCTTT	CASSLSAREAFF
TRBV7-7	TRBJ2-5	NA	NA	TGTGCCAGCAGCTTAAGACAGGACCACCAAGAGACCCAGTACTTC	CASSLRQDHQETQYF
TRBV28	TRBJ1-4	NA	NA	TGTGCCAGCAGTTTGGTCAGTAATGAAAAACTGTTTTTT	CASSLVSNEKLFF
TRBV4-1	TRBJ1-1	NA	NA	TGCGCCAGCAGCCAAGTCGGAATACAGGGGAACACTGAAGCTTTCTTT	CASSQVGIQGNTEAFF
TRBV19	TRBJ1-4	NA	NA	TGTGCCAGTAGTATTCAGGGTGAAAAACTGTTTTTT	CASSIQGEKLFF
TRBV29-1	TRBJ1-4	NA	NA	TGCAGCGTCAGGGTCATTGTGAATGAAAAACTGTTTTTT	CSVRVIVNEKLFF
TRBV28	TRBJ1-1	NA	NA	TGTGCCAGCAGTTCCACGGGCACTGAAGCTTTCTTT	CASSSTGTEAFF
TRBV2	TRBJ2-1	NA	NA	TGTGCCAGCAGTGAGGGATTTGGGAGCTCCTACAATGAGCAGTTCTTC	CASSEGFGSSYNEQFF
TRBV7-3	TRBJ2-5	NA	NA	TGTGCCAGCAGCTTAATGGGAGGCGGCGGGGAGACCCAGTACTTC	CASSLMGGGGETQYF
TRBV20-1	TRBJ1-5	TRBD1	NA	TGCAGTGCTAGTCCCACAGGGGACAATCAGCCCCAGCATTTT	CSASPTGDNQPQHF
TRBV28	TRBJ2-5	NA	NA	TGTGCCAGCAGTCCGCAGGGTGCACGGGAGACCCAGTACTTC	CASSPQGARETQYF
TRBV28	TRBJ1-6	TRBD1	once	TGTGCCAGCAGTTTATGGGGACAGGGTCGTTCACCCCTCCACTTT	CASSLWGQGRSPLHF
TRBV3-1/TRBV3-2	TRBJ1-1	NA	NA	TGTGCCAGCAGCCACTTTCTGTCACATATTGAAGCTTTCTTT	CASSHFLSHIEAFF
TRBV18	TRBJ1-2	TRBD1	NA	TGTGCCAGCTCACCAAGGGACAGCGAATCCTACACCTTC	CASSPRDSESYTF
TRBV7-2	TRBJ2-1	TRBD2	NA	TGTGCCAGCAGCTTAGTGGCTAGCGGGGGGGATGAGCAGTTCTTC	CASSLVASGGDEQFF
TRBV28	TRBJ2-1	NA	NA	TGTGCCAGCAGCCCCATCGGGGGCTCCTACAATGAGCAGTTCTTC	CASSPIGGSYNEQFF
TRBV5-5	TRBJ1-4	NA	few	TGTGCCAGCAGCTTGGAAAACACCAGGAACGGTAGGGAAAAACTGTTTTTT	CASSLENTRNGREKLFF
TRBV4-3	TRBJ1-4	TRBD1	NA	TGCGCCAGCAGCCAGATAGACAGGGGGGAAAAACTGTTTTTT	CASSQIDRGEKLFF
TRBV5-5	TRBJ1-2	NA	NA	TGTGCCAGCAGCTTGGTGGCAGAGGCTAACTATGGCTACACCTTC	CASSLVAEANYGYTF
TRBV11-2	TRBJ1-2	NA	NA	TGTGCCAGCAGCTTATACCCAACTAGATTATTGGGGGCTAGTGGCTACACCTTC	CASSLYPTRLLGASGYTF
TRBV7-9	TRBJ1-3	NA	NA	TGTGCCAGCAGCTTAGCTGAACAGGGCTCTGGAAACACCATATATTTT	CASSLAEQGSGNTIYF
TRBV5-1	TRBJ1-6	TRBD1	many	TGCGCCAGCAGCTTGGGAGACAGGGATAATTCACCCCTCCACTTT	CASSLGDRDNSPLHF
TRBV7-2	TRBJ1-6	NA	NA	TGTGCCAGCAGCCAAGAAACGGGGGGTCCTTATTCACCCCTCCACTTT	CASSQETGGPYSPLHF
TRBV4-2	TRBJ1-5	NA	NA	TGTGCCAGCAGCCAAGGGGAGGATTATCAGCCCCAGCATTTT	CASSQGEDYQPQHF
TRBV19	TRBJ2-3	NA	NA	TGTGCCAGTAGTATATCCTCTACCGCAGATACGCAGTATTTT	CASSISSTADTQYF
TRBV7-2	TRBJ1-1	TRBD1	NA	TGTGCCAGCAGCGGAAGGGACAGGGGGCTCGAAGCTTTCTTT	CASSGRDRGLEAFF
TRBV10-3	TRBJ2-3	NA	NA	TGTGCCATCAGCACAGGGGGGGCAGATACGCAGTATTTT	CAISTGGADTQYF
TRBV18	TRBJ2-2	NA	NA	TGTGCCAGCTCACCCCCGGGCAGGGGCACCGGGGAGCTGTTTTTT	CASSPPGRGTGELFF
TRBV9	TRBJ1-3	NA	few	TGTGCCAGCAGTCTTGCGAACACCATATATTTT	CASSLANTIYF
TRBV18	TRBJ1-1	NA	NA	TGTGCCAGCTCACGGGACCAACGGGGGGCCGGTGGAAACGCGAACACTGAAGCTTTCTTT	CASSRDQRGAGGNANTEAFF
TRBV30	TRBJ1-2	NA	NA	TGTGCCTGGAGTGTTGGAGCTAACTATGGCTACACCTTC	CAWSVGANYGYTF
TRBV2	TRBJ2-3	TRBD1	NA	TGTGCCAGCAGCTTGACAGGGGGAGGAGATACGCAGTATTTT	CASSLTGGGDTQYF
TRBV6-5	TRBJ1-3	TRBD1	NA	TGTGCCAGCAGACTGAACCGGGACAGAGGAAACACCATATATTTT	CASRLNRDRGNTIYF
TRBV6-4	TRBJ1-1	TRBD1	NA	TGTGCCAGCAGTGATTGGACAGGGGGCCACACTGAAGCTTTCTTT	CASSDWTGGHTEAFF
TRBV7-8	TRBJ2-1	TRBD2	NA	TGTGCCAGCAGCCCACGGACTAGCGGGGCCTCCTACAATGAGCAGTTCTTC	CASSPRTSGASYNEQFF
TRBV7-6	TRBJ2-5	NA	NA	TGTGCCAGCAGCTTAGCATTCAGGGAACAAGAGACCCAGTACTTC	CASSLAFREQETQYF
TRBV5-1	TRBJ1-1	NA	NA	TGCGCCAGCAGCGTAACCGGGTCTGTGAACACTGAAGCTTTCTTT	CASSVTGSVNTEAFF
TRBV11-2	TRBJ2-2	TRBD2	NA	TGTGCCAGCAGATTCGGATCTAGCGGCACCACCGGGGAGCTGTTTTTT	CASRFGSSGTTGELFF
TRBV30	TRBJ1-2	NA	few	TGTGCCTGGAGTGGCGCCGTCGGGGTTACGGGGGGCTACACCTTC	CAWSGAVGVTGGYTF
TRBV3-1/TRBV3-2	TRBJ2-2	NA	NA	TGTGCCAGCAGCCTCAAGGGGACCGGGGAGCTGTTTTTT	CASSLKGTGELFF
TRBV24-1	TRBJ2-1	TRBD2	NA	TGTGCCACCAGTGATTTCACCGGGACTAGAGATGAGCAGTTCTTC	CATSDFTGTRDEQFF
TRBV5-1	TRBJ2-1	TRBD2	NA	TGCGCCAGCAGCTTTCAGCGGGGGGGCCGGGGTGAGCAGTTCTTC	CASSFQRGGRGEQFF
TRBV3-1/TRBV3-2	TRBJ2-4	NA	NA	TGTGCCAGCAGCCAATCACGGAACAGCATTCAGTACTTC	CASSQSRNSIQYF
TRBV19	TRBJ2-5	NA	NA	TGTGCCAGTAGTATCAATGCTCGGACAGCTACCCAAGAGACCCAGTACTTC	CASSINARTATQETQYF
TRBV7-9	TRBJ1-6	TRBD1	NA	TGTGCCAGCAGGCTCGGACAGGGAGATTCACCCCTCCACTTT	CASRLGQGDSPLHF
TRBV11-2	TRBJ2-6	NA	NA	TGTGCCAGCAGCTTCCGCGGGACCGGGGACTCTGGGGCCAACGTCCTGACTTTC	CASSFRGTGDSGANVLTF
TRBV18	TRBJ2-5	NA	NA	TGTGCCAGCTCACCTCACAGTCAAGAGACCCAGTACTTC	CASSPHSQETQYF
TRBV7-3	TRBJ2-3	NA	NA	TGTGCCAGCAGCTGGGCGGAGGCAGATACGCAGTATTTT	CASSWAEADTQYF
TRBV1	TRBJ2-1	NA	many	TGCACCAGCAGCCAAGAAGCGACTCGACGACTCAATGAGCAGTTCTTC	CTSSQEATRRLNEQFF
TRBV28	TRBJ1-4	TRBD1	NA	TGTGCCAGCAGTTTCCGGACAGGGAGCTTTAATGAAAAACTGTTTTTT	CASSFRTGSFNEKLFF
TRBV7-8	TRBJ1-2	NA	NA	TGTGCCAGCAGCTTAACCGCCGGGATGTCCTATGGCTACACCTTC	CASSLTAGMSYGYTF